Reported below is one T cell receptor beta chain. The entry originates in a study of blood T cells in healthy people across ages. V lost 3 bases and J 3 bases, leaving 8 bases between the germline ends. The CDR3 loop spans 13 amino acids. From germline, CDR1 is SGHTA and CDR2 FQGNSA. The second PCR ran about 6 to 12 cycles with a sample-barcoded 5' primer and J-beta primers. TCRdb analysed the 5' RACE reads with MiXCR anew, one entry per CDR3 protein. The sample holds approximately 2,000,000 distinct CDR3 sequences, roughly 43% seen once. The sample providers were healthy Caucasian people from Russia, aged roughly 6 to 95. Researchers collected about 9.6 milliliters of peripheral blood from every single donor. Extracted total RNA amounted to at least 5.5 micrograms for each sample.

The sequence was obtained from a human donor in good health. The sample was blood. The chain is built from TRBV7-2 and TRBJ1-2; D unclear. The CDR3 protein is CASSLTRHYGYTF. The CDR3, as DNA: TGTGCCAGCAGCTTGACAAGGCACTATGGCTACACCTTC. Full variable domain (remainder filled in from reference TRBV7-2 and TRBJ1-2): GAGVSQSPSNKVTEKGKDVELRCDPISGHTALYWYRQSLGQGLEFLIYFQGNSAPDKSGLPSDRFSAERTGGSVSTLTIQRTQQEDSAVYLCASSLTRHYGYTFGSGTRLTVV.